Following are 6 T cell receptor beta chains from one sample sequenced in a study of spatial heterogeneity in lung cancer. A single record per CDR3 protein comes from TCRdb applying MiXCR to the 5' RACE reads. The table has about 3,700 distinct CDR3 sequences, roughly 24% seen once. The time point is: sample taken at primary tumor resection. TCRs were sequenced from unsorted whole RNA of tumor, nontumor lung or PBMC. The sequencing here drew on normal lung tissue next to the tumor, taken at surgery. Receptors were obtained from a male donor with early-stage non-small cell lung cancer.

Within the sample, this clonotype is large (0.1 to 1%). V usage is TRBV5-4 and J usage is TRBJ1-2, with 10 nucleotides matching TRBD1. The V and J ends lost 4 bases and 5 bases, in that order; junction bases with no gene match: 8. This CDR3 spans 15 amino acids. Germline values: CDR1 SGHNT, CDR2 YYREEE (reference sequence). CDR3 sequence (DNA): TGTGCCAGCAGCCCTGAGGGGGACAGGGGTTATGGCTACACCTTC. Its translation: CASSPEGDRGYGYTF.

This clonotype is medium-sized by share. This sequence joins TRBV7-9 and TRBJ2-5; no clear D gene. The germline V gene encodes CDR1 SEHNR and CDR2 FQNEAQ (reference sequence). Trimming removed 1 base from V and 3 bases from J, with 15 bases in between. The CDR3 loop spans 16 amino acids. The CDR3 coding sequence is TGTGCCAGCAGCTTAGTGGTCGTATCTGCGGAAGAGACCCAGTACTTC. This sequence encodes CASSLVVVSAEETQYF.

By share, this clonotype ranks as medium-sized. The rearrangement uses TRBV12-3 or TRBV12-4 and TRBJ1-4; the match to TRBD1 covers 11 bases. The trim removed 10 bases at V and 7 bases at J, leaving 14 bases unmatched. The CDR3 has 16 residues. The CDR3 loop is CATARTGGVRGEKLFF. The CDR3 nucleotides are TGTGCCACTGCGAGGACAGGGGGCGTCAGGGGTGAAAAACTGTTTTTT.

By its share, this clonotype is large. The V gene is TRBV2, the J gene TRBJ2-3; a possible D gene is TRBD2 (7 bases). Trimming pared 6 bases from V and 6 bases from J, leaving 19 bases between. Germline CDR1 is SNHLY and CDR2 is FYNNEI. This CDR3 is 15 amino acids long. Here the CDR3 reads CASRKEGGAGDTQYF. The CDR3 DNA reads as TGTGCCAGCAGGAAAGAAGGGGGGGCCGGCGATACGCAGTATTTT.

This clonotype is medium-sized. V is TRBV5-1 and J is TRBJ2-5, with 7 bases lining up with TRBD1. Germline loops: CDR1 SGHRS, CDR2 YFSETQ. The CDR3 consists of 14 residues. After removal of 4 bases from V and 1 base from J, the junction contained 4 bases not matched to a gene. The CDR3 protein is CASSLGTVQETQYF. CDR3 bases: TGCGCCAGCAGCCTGGGGACAGTCCAAGAGACCCAGTACTTC.

This clonotype rates as medium-sized. The rearrangement links TRBV2 to TRBJ1-6, with 7 bases matching TRBD1. The CDR3 is 17 amino acids. The germline CDR1 and CDR2 sequences are SNHLY and FYNNEI. The ends lost 5 bases at V and 7 bases at J; junction bases unmatched: 14. CDR3 in DNA: TGTGCCAGCAGTTTCCAGACAGGGCGAGTAGGGAATTCACCCCTCCACTTT. This encodes CASSFQTGRVGNSPLHF.